The 21 T cell receptor beta chains in this list originate from one sample, sequenced in a study of blood T cell repertoires in COVID-19 (dated by TCRdb to between 2020 and 2021). Libraries came from the immunoSEQ multiplex PCR assay. This immuneACCESS table, as held by TCRdb, lists in-frame sequences with V and J called but not all clones. Of the missing ones, under half trace to an unresolved V gene in checked studies; the others have no known cause. The sample yields 140,000 to 150,000 clones; roughly 80% were counted once. Together, the top ten hold approximately 15% of the sample. Sequenced input: peripheral blood. The receptors shown here come from a man aged 50 to 60 with acute or convalescent COVID-19.

The chain combines TRBV3-1 (or the pseudogene TRBV3-2) with TRBJ1-5; 8 bases agree with TRBD1. The length of the CDR3 is 15 residues. Per germline, CDR1 LGHDT and CDR2 YNNKEL (reference sequence). The junction had 6 bases not matched to a gene; V was cut back by 4 bases and J by 4 bases. CDR3 protein: CASSPRTGTNQPQHF. CDR3 nucleotides: TGTGCCAGCAGCCCCAGGACAGGGACTAATCAGCCCCAGCATTTT.

The V gene is TRBV19, the J gene TRBJ1-1; TRBD1 might be the D (5 bases). The CDR3 consists of 12 residues. Trimming cost V 4 bases and J 6 bases, with 9 bases left between them. In germline, CDR1 is LNHDA, CDR2 SQIVND (reference sequence). The CDR3 is CASSNPGSEAFF. The CDR3 DNA follows: TGTGCCAGTAGTAACCCAGGGTCTGAAGCTTTCTTT.

The rearrangement joins TRBV6-5 to TRBJ1-1, with a weak D call TRBD1 (5 bases). V was trimmed by 6 bases and J by 5 bases, leaving 10 bases between them. Germline values: CDR1 MNHEY, CDR2 SVGAGI. This CDR3 comprises 12 residues. CDR3 protein: CASRGGVTEAFF. DNA for the CDR3: TGTGCCAGCAGGGGGGGGGTGACTGAAGCTTTCTTT.

The V gene is TRBV7-3, the J gene TRBJ1-6; 7 nucleotides match TRBD1. The CDR3 sequence is 14 residues long. V lost 4 bases and J lost 6; bases outside the gene matches: 3. Germline lookup yields CDR1 SGHTA and CDR2 FQGTGA. The CDR3 DNA reads TGTGCCAGCAGCTCCGGGACAGCTAATTCACCCCTCCACTTT. The encoded protein is CASSSGTANSPLHF.

In the case of this clone: The same CDR3 also results from other DNA sequences found in this sample. This chain uses TRBV6-5 with TRBJ1-2, with 9 bases fitting TRBD1. Germline loops: CDR1 MNHEY, CDR2 SVGAGI. V shed 6 bases and J 1 base; nucleotides not matched to a gene: 0. The CDR3 totals 13 residues. CDR3 amino acids: CASRDRGNYGYTF. CDR3 nucleotide sequence: TGTGCCAGCAGGGACAGGGGTAACTATGGCTACACCTTC.

This chain uses TRBV6-5 with TRBJ2-7, with TRBD1 matching over 7 bases. The CDR3 length is 12 residues. Germline V lookup: CDR1 MNHEY, CDR2 SVGAGI. The trim removed 10 bases at V and 4 bases at J, leaving 7 bases unmatched. The CDR3 coding sequence is TGTGCCACGACAGGGAACCTATACGAGCAGTACTTC. Translating gives CATTGNLYEQYF.

The J gene is TRBJ1-2, the V gene TRBV5-1; 7 positions match TRBD1. The V and J ends lost 4 bases and 8 bases, in that order; junction bases with no gene match: 8. The germline CDR1 and CDR2 sequences are SGHRS and YFSETQ. The CDR3 totals 13 residues. The CDR3, as DNA: TGCGCCAGCAGCCAGGAGGGACAGAGGGGCTACACCTTC. Encoded protein: CASSQEGQRGYTF.

The chain uses TRBV14 and TRBJ2-7; D perhaps matches TRBD1 (6 bases). The CDR3 contains 15 residues. Trimming cost V 2 bases and J 2 bases, with 13 bases left between them. Germline V lookup: CDR1 SGHDN, CDR2 FVKESK. This chain's CDR3 is CASSQKQGQAYEQYF. As DNA, the CDR3 is TGTGCCAGCAGCCAAAAGCAGGGGCAGGCCTACGAGCAGTACTTC. Full variable domain (remainder filled in from reference TRBV14 and TRBJ2-7): EAGVTQFPSHSVIEKGQTVTLRCDPISGHDNLYWYRRVMGKEIKFLLHFVKESKQDESGMPNNRFLAERTGGTYSTLKVQPAELEDSGVYFCASSQKQGQAYEQYFGPGTRLTVT.

J is TRBJ2-2 and V is TRBV30; D is ambiguous. Germline lookup yields CDR1 GTSNPN and CDR2 SVGIG (reference sequence). Deletions cut 4 bases from V and 1 base from J, with 10 bases between. The CDR3 contains 14 residues. The CDR3, as DNA: TGTGCCTGGAATGCGGCCAGGAACACCGGGGAGCTGTTTTTT. This encodes CAWNAARNTGELFF.

CDR3 in DNA: TGTGCCAGCAGGAGGCAGGGAAAGGCTGAAGCTTTCTTT. Translating it yields CASRRQGKAEAFF. The V gene is TRBV12-3 or TRBV12-4, the J gene TRBJ1-1, with D possibly being TRBD1 (5 bases). V was cut by 6 bases and J by 6 bases, with 14 bases left in between. The CDR3 consists of 13 residues.

This chain joins TRBV6-5 and TRBJ1-6; 7 positions agree with TRBD1. CDR1 and CDR2 from the germline V gene are MNHEY and SVGAGI. The trim removed 6 bases at V and 9 bases at J, leaving 11 bases unmatched. The length of the CDR3 is 15 residues. CDR3 residues: CASRTDRNYGSPLHF. DNA of the CDR3: TGTGCCAGCAGGACGGACAGGAACTATGGTTCACCCCTCCACTTT.

This rearrangement joins TRBV6-5 to TRBJ2-7; TRBD1 is a possible D gene (6 bases). Germline CDR1 reads MNHEY; CDR2 reads SVGAGI. V was clipped by 6 bases and J by 3 bases, with 12 bases between them. The CDR3 totals 13 residues. CDR3 region: CASSLTQGYEQYF. The DNA of the CDR3 is TGTGCCAGCAGCCTAACACAGGGCTACGAGCAGTACTTC.

This chain links TRBV5-1 with TRBJ2-2; 8 positions match TRBD2. With V trimmed by 5 bases and J by 6 bases, 6 bases remained unmatched. The CDR3 has 14 amino acids. The germline CDR1 and CDR2 sequences are SGHRS and YFSETQ. Here the CDR3 reads CASRGLAGAGELFF. CDR3 coding DNA: TGCGCCAGCAGAGGTCTAGCGGGCGCCGGGGAGCTGTTTTTT.

The V call is TRBV7-8, the J call TRBJ1-2; 8 nucleotides line up with TRBD1. V lost 5 bases, J lost 2 bases, and 4 bases stayed unmatched. The CDR3 consists of 14 residues. The V gene's germline CDR1 is SGHVS and CDR2 FQNEAQ. This CDR3 reads CASSPGQGNYGYTF. The CDR3 DNA reads TGTGCCAGCAGCCCCGGACAGGGAAACTATGGCTACACCTTC.

The V gene is TRBV2, the J gene TRBJ1-3; possible D gene TRBD1, 5 bases. Per the germline V gene, CDR1 is SNHLY and CDR2 is FYNNEI. The CDR3 is 13 residues long. V was trimmed by 9 bases and J by 3 bases, leaving 12 bases between them. The CDR3, as DNA: TGTGCCAGTAGAAGGGGTCTTGGAAACACCATATATTTT. This sequence encodes CASRRGLGNTIYF.

The rearrangement links TRBV3-1 (or the pseudogene TRBV3-2) to TRBJ1-2, with a possible D match to TRBD1 (6 bases). Germline CDR1 and CDR2: LGHDT and YNNKEL (reference sequence). V shed 4 bases and J shed 8 bases, with 17 bases lying between them. The CDR3 spans 14 residues. Here the CDR3 reads CASSPPQGSQGYTF. The DNA for the CDR3 is TGTGCCAGCAGCCCCCCCCAGGGGTCGCAAGGCTACACCTTC.

The J gene is TRBJ2-2, the V gene TRBV7-8, with TRBD2 identical over 10 bases. J was trimmed by 1 base and V by 5 bases; bases with no gene match: 4. The CDR3 sequence is 16 residues long. Germline assignment: CDR1 SGHVS and CDR2 FQNEAQ. This CDR3 reads CASSGRLAGNTGELFF. The CDR3 DNA sequence: TGTGCCAGCAGCGGGCGACTAGCGGGGAACACCGGGGAGCTGTTTTTT.

The chain links TRBV19 to TRBJ2-1; 11 nucleotides line up with TRBD1. The CDR3 has 16 residues. After removal of 5 bases from V and 3 bases from J, the junction contained 6 bases not matched to a gene. The germline gives CDR1 LNHDA, CDR2 SQIVND (reference sequence). As DNA, the CDR3 is TGTGCCAGTAGTTCCGGGGGGACAGGGGGCTACAATGAGCAGTTCTTC. Its protein product is CASSSGGTGGYNEQFF.

The chain is built from TRBV11-3 and TRBJ1-3; TRBD1 aligns across 7 bases. V shed 4 bases and J 9 bases; nucleotides not matched to a gene: 9. The germline gives CDR1 SGHNT, CDR2 YENEEA. CDR3 size: 14 residues. The CDR3 bases are TGTGCCAGCAGCTCCCGGGACAGCGGGGGCACCATATATTTT. It is translated as CASSSRDSGGTIYF.

The V call is TRBV6-5, the J call TRBJ2-2, with TRBD2 matching over 8 bases. Germline CDR1 and CDR2: MNHEY and SVGAGI. J was trimmed by 4 bases and V by 10 bases; bases with no gene match: 5. This CDR3 is built from 13 residues. The CDR3 DNA sequence: TGTGCCACCGGGGGGGATGGCACCGGGGAGCTGTTTTTT. Encoded protein: CATGGDGTGELFF.

This clone was seen a few times. V and J are TRBV3-1 (or the pseudogene TRBV3-2) and TRBJ1-6, with D tentatively TRBD1 (5 bases). V lost 4 bases and J 6 bases, leaving 22 bases between the germline ends. The CDR3 length is 18 residues. Germline CDR1 and CDR2: LGHDT and YNNKEL (reference sequence). The CDR3 loop is CASSPYNDLTAINSPLHF. CDR3 nucleotide sequence: TGTGCCAGCAGCCCCTATAATGATTTGACAGCGATTAATTCACCCCTCCACTTT.